The 22 T cell receptor beta chains reported below all come from one sample, sequenced in a study of cytomegalovirus exposure and HLA in healthy donors. Use of 60 Vbeta and 13 Jbeta primers characterized the PCR. Only in-frame clones appear in the TCRdb table, and some are missing; sequencing was by immunoSEQ multiplex PCR. The data hold 210,000 or so clones, with around 80% observed a single time. The sequencing sample was made of PBMCs. These receptors came from a boy younger than 18 in good health and CMV-seronegative.

A few counts support this clone. This chain links TRBV2 with TRBJ1-2, with 8 bases lining up with TRBD1. After removal of 0 bases from V and 3 bases from J, the junction contained 3 bases not matched to a gene. The CDR3 runs 15 residues. Germline loops: CDR1 SNHLY, CDR2 FYNNEI. CDR3 coding DNA: TGTGCCAGCAGTGAAGCGCAGGACAGGGACTATGGCTACACCTTC. The encoded protein is CASSEAQDRDYGYTF.

This chain uses TRBV15 with TRBJ2-2; no clear D. The germline CDR1 and CDR2 sequences are LNHNV and YYDKDF (reference sequence). This CDR3 has 14 amino acids. V lost 0 bases to trimming and J lost 7 bases, with 9 bases between them. CDR3 protein: CATSRDAAFGELFF. In DNA form, the CDR3 reads TGTGCCACCAGCAGAGATGCAGCGTTCGGGGAGCTGTTTTTT.

The rearrangement joins TRBV9 to TRBJ1-3; 8 positions agree with TRBD1. Per the germline V gene, CDR1 is SGDLS and CDR2 is YYNGEE. This CDR3 region has 17 residues. V shed 3 bases, J shed 1 base, and the junction held 9 bases outside the gene matches. CDR3 loop: CASSAYGQGLSGNTIYF. In nucleotides, the CDR3 is TGTGCCAGCAGCGCATACGGACAGGGCCTATCTGGAAACACCATATATTTT. The full variable domain, in which reference TRBV9 and TRBJ1-3 provide the parts outside the CDR3, is DSGVTQTPKHLITATGQRVTLRCSPRSGDLSVYWYQQSLDQGLQFLIQYYNGEERAKGNILERFSAQQFPDLHSELNLSSLELGDSALYFCASSAYGQGLSGNTIYFGEGSWLTVV.

The chain links TRBV19 to TRBJ1-3; 11 bases map to TRBD1. CDR1 is LNHDA, CDR2 SQIVND, per germline (reference sequence). Trimming cost V 11 bases and J 3 bases; bases outside gene matches: 15. This CDR3 has 17 amino acids. CDR3 region: CAVTGDRGGKGGNTIYF. Here the CDR3 DNA reads TGTGCCGTAACGGGGGACAGGGGGGGGAAAGGTGGAAACACCATATATTTT.

The gene calls are TRBV15 and TRBJ2-3; no firm D call. V gave up 0 bases and J gave up 4 bases, with 11 bases separating them. CDR1 is LNHNV and CDR2 is YYDKDF in the germline V gene (reference sequence). The CDR3 loop spans 15 amino acids. The CDR3 here is CATSREPRTPDTQYF. The DNA of the CDR3 is TGTGCCACCAGCAGAGAGCCTAGAACCCCAGATACGCAGTATTTT.

The chain uses TRBV7-8 and TRBJ1-2, with D maybe TRBD1 (5 bases). CDR3 size: 15 residues. The germline V gene encodes CDR1 SGHVS and CDR2 FQNEAQ. V shed 4 bases and J shed 8 bases, with 20 bases lying between them. CDR3 residues: CASSWGDGGPRGYTF. DNA of the CDR3: TGTGCCAGCAGCTGGGGGGACGGTGGGCCCCGAGGCTACACCTTC. The whole variable domain, remainder taken from reference TRBV7-8 and TRBJ1-2, is GAGVSQSPRYKVAKRGQDVALRCDPISGHVSLFWYQQALGQGPEFLTYFQNEAQLDKSGLPSDRFFAERPEGSVSTLKIQRTQQEDSAVYLCASSWGDGGPRGYTFGSGTRLTVV.

This chain uses TRBV2 with TRBJ2-3; 7 bases match TRBD2. Germline CDR1 SNHLY, CDR2 FYNNEI. V was pared by 7 bases and J by 2 bases, with 9 bases of the junction left unmatched. This CDR3 has 15 residues. The CDR3 DNA reads TGTGCCAGCAAATTTCTAGCGGACTACACAGATACGCAGTATTTT. This sequence encodes CASKFLADYTDTQYF.

This chain links TRBV13 with TRBJ1-6, with D possibly matching TRBD1 (5 bases). The CDR3 covers 17 residues. Trimming cost V 1 base and J 5 bases, with 15 bases left between them. In germline, CDR1 is PRHDT, CDR2 FYEKMQ (reference sequence). CDR3 sequence reads: CASSLATPLRDNSPLHF. The CDR3 nucleotides are TGTGCCAGCAGCTTAGCCACCCCCCTCAGGGATAATTCACCCCTCCACTTT.

The CDR3 DNA reads as TGTGCCAGTAGTATAGCCGGGGGCACTGAAGCTTTCTTT. As protein: CASSIAGGTEAFF. The V call is TRBV19, the J call TRBJ1-1; weak D call: TRBD1 (5 bases). The V end was cut by 1 base, the J end by 4 bases, with 7 bases between. The length of the CDR3 is 13 residues. In germline, CDR1 is LNHDA, CDR2 SQIVND (reference sequence).

This clone was counted once. The gene calls are TRBV11-2 and TRBJ2-5; D remains unclear. The V gene lost 1 base and the J gene lost 5 bases, with 11 bases spanning the gap. Germline lookup yields CDR1 SGHAT and CDR2 FQNNGV. CDR3 length: 14 amino acids. As DNA, the CDR3 is TGTGCCAGCAGCTTAGTGGTAGCCGGGGAGACCCAGTACTTC. Translated: CASSLVVAGETQYF.

A word on this clone: Within the sample, other DNA sequences also encode this same CDR3. V and J are TRBV6-1 and TRBJ2-1; 16 nucleotides line up with TRBD2. Germline V gene data show CDR1 as MNHNS and CDR2 as SASEGT. This CDR3 has 15 amino acids. J gave up 15 bases and V 0 bases, and 5 bases lay outside the gene matches. The CDR3 nucleotides read TGTGCCAGCAGTGAAGCGCTGGGACTAGCGGGGGGGCCGTTCTTC. This codes for CASSEALGLAGGPFF.

The gene calls are TRBV29-1 and TRBJ2-7; 12 nucleotides line up with TRBD2. The V gene end was trimmed by 6 bases and the J gene end by 9 bases; junction bases not matched to a gene: 9. Germline values: CDR1 SQVTM, CDR2 ANQGSEA. This CDR3 spans 13 amino acids. The chain's CDR3 is CSVRLAGVCVQYF. The CDR3 nucleotides are TGCAGCGTCAGACTAGCGGGAGTTTGTGTGCAGTACTTC.

The chain recombines TRBV6-5 with TRBJ2-4; 7 bases fit TRBD2. Per the germline V gene, CDR1 is MNHEY and CDR2 is SVGAGI. Trimming cost V 5 bases and J 12 bases; bases outside gene matches: 7. The CDR3 covers 12 residues. The CDR3 reads CASSDRRDYQYF. In DNA form, the CDR3 reads TGTGCCAGCAGTGATCGACGGGACTATCAGTACTTC.

The chain couples TRBV30 to TRBJ2-3; 14 nucleotides align to TRBD2. In germline, CDR1 is GTSNPN, CDR2 SVGIG (reference sequence). Trimming at V came to 2 bases and at J to 1 base, leaving 2 bases not matched to a gene. The CDR3 consists of 16 residues. This CDR3 reads CAWSPGLAGGTDTQYF. The CDR3 DNA follows: TGTGCCTGGAGTCCGGGACTAGCGGGAGGCACAGATACGCAGTATTTT.

The chain carries TRBV5-6 and TRBJ2-5, with D maybe TRBD1 (6 bases). The germline V and J ends were trimmed by 4 bases and 5 bases, with 24 bases remaining between them. Germline lookup yields CDR1 SGHDT and CDR2 YYEEEE. The CDR3 has 17 amino acids. For the CDR3, the DNA is TGTGCCAGCAGCGAGGGATTTCAGGGGACCTACGGGGAGACCCAGTACTTC. Protein sequence: CASSEGFQGTYGETQYF.

This chain joins TRBV5-1 and TRBJ1-1; perhaps TRBD1 as D (5 bases). Germline V lookup: CDR1 SGHRS, CDR2 YFSETQ. With 0 bases removed from V and 2 bases from J, the gap between germline ends came to 14 bases. CDR3 length equals 16 residues. The CDR3 sequence: CASSLDSRQGNTEAFF. In DNA, the CDR3 is TGCGCCAGCAGCTTGGATTCAAGGCAGGGCAACACTGAAGCTTTCTTT.

The rearrangement links TRBV30 to TRBJ2-1, with D unclear. Germline CDR1 GTSNPN, CDR2 SVGIG (reference sequence). CDR3 length: 13 residues. Trimming removed 2 bases from V and 6 bases from J, with 11 bases in between. The CDR3 sequence is CAWSPGLVNEQFF. The CDR3 region has the DNA TGTGCCTGGAGTCCCGGGTTAGTCAATGAGCAGTTCTTC.

This chain joins TRBV5-1 and TRBJ2-7, with 13 bases fitting TRBD2. From germline, CDR1 is SGHRS and CDR2 YFSETQ. V was pared by 6 bases and J by 7 bases, with 7 bases of the junction left unmatched. This CDR3 is 14 amino acids long. The CDR3 reads CASTAGLAGVEQYF. CDR3 coding DNA: TGCGCCAGCACCGCAGGACTAGCGGGGGTAGAGCAGTACTTC.

The count of this clone is one. The V and J genes are TRBV6-5 and TRBJ1-1; TRBD1 matches 7 bases. The V gene's germline CDR1 is MNHEY and CDR2 SVGAGI. The CDR3 totals 15 residues. V was clipped by 5 bases and J by 0 bases; unmatched bases: 6. CDR3 sequence reads: CASSRSGQMNTEAFF. Written as DNA, the CDR3 is TGTGCCAGCAGTCGTTCGGGACAGATGAACACTGAAGCTTTCTTT.

The chain couples TRBV10-3 to TRBJ1-2; a weak D match, TRBD1 (6 bases). The germline V gene has CDR1 ENHRY and CDR2 SYGVKD. The CDR3 has 13 amino acids. Trimming took off 6 bases at V and 6 bases at J, with 14 bases between the two ends. CDR3 amino acids: CAISPTGRDGYTF. As DNA, the CDR3 is TGTGCCATCAGCCCCACAGGGCGGGATGGCTACACCTTC.

CDR3 coding DNA: TGTGCCAGCAGTCTACGGACGGGAGGAGGCACTGAAGCTTTCTTT. Amino acid sequence: CASSLRTGGGTEAFF. The rearrangement links TRBV6-1 to TRBJ1-1; D is unclear. The CDR3 spans 15 residues. Trimming left V 5 bases short and J 4 bases short, with 17 bases between. Germline-derived CDR1 and CDR2 are MNHNS and SASEGT.

The chain recombines TRBV10-3 with TRBJ1-1; the match to TRBD1 covers 9 bases. Germline CDR1 ENHRY, CDR2 SYGVKD. CDR3 length: 15 residues. With V trimmed by 3 bases and J by 2 bases, 4 bases remained unmatched. This CDR3 reads CAISEGQGQNTEAFF. The CDR3 DNA is TGTGCCATCAGTGAAGGACAGGGGCAAAACACTGAAGCTTTCTTT.